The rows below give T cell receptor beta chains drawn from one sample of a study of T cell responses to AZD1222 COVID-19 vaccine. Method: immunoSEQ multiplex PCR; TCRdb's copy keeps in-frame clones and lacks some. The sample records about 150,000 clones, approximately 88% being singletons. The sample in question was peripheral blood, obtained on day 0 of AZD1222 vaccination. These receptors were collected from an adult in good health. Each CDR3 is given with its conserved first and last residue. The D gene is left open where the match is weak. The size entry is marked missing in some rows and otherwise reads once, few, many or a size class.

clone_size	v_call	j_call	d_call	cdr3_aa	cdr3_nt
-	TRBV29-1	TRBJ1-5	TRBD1	CSARQGGDQPQHF	TGCAGCGCCCGACAGGGGGGGGACCAGCCCCAGCATTTT
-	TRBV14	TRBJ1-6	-	CASRPSTGSYNSPLHF	TGTGCCAGCAGACCCTCAACAGGCTCCTATAATTCACCCCTCCACTTT
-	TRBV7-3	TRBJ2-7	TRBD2	CASSLAGGSEQYF	TGTGCCAGCAGCTTAGCGGGAGGTTCCGAGCAGTACTTC
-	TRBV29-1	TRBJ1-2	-	CSVSGGPSSYGYTF	TGCAGCGTTTCTGGGGGCCCTTCGTCGTATGGCTACACCTTC
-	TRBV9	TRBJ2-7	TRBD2	CASSPAGPSYEQYF	TGTGCCAGCAGCCCAGCGGGGCCCTCCTACGAGCAGTACTTC
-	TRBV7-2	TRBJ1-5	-	CASSPRDKINQPQHF	TGTGCCAGCAGCCCCCGGGACAAGATAAATCAGCCCCAGCATTTT
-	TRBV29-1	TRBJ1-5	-	CSVEEAWNQPQHF	TGCAGCGTTGAAGAGGCATGGAATCAGCCCCAGCATTTT
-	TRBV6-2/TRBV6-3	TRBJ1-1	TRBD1	CASRYRGENTEAFF	TGTGCCAGCAGGTACAGGGGAGAGAACACTGAAGCTTTCTTT
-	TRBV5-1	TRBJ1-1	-	CASSLNLGSSEAFF	TGCGCCAGCAGCTTGAATCTGGGGAGCTCCGAAGCTTTCTTT
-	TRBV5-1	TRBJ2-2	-	CASSLGAASVAELFF	TGCGCCAGCAGCCTCGGAGCGGCTTCGGTTGCGGAGCTGTTTTTT
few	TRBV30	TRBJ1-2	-	CAWNRAAYGYTF	TGTGCCTGGAATCGGGCAGCCTATGGCTACACCTTC
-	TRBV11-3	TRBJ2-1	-	CASSLAGSAYYNEQFF	TGTGCCAGCAGCTTAGCAGGCAGCGCTTACTACAATGAGCAGTTCTTC
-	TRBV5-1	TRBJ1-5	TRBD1	CASSPEQGAGQPQHF	TGCGCCAGCAGCCCTGAGCAGGGGGCAGGGCAGCCCCAGCATTTT
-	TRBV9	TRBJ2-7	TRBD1	CASSSTDRGPYEQYF	TGTGCCAGCAGCTCAACCGACAGGGGCCCTTACGAGCAGTACTTC
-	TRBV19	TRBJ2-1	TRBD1	CASSTDRGSYNEQFF	TGTGCCAGTAGTACCGACAGGGGTTCCTACAATGAGCAGTTCTTC
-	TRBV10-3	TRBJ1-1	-	CAISYSHSNTEAFF	TGTGCCATCAGTTACAGTCATTCGAACACTGAAGCTTTCTTT
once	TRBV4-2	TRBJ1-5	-	CASSQDDGAEGQPQHF	TGTGCCAGCAGCCAAGACGACGGGGCAGAAGGTCAGCCCCAGCATTTT
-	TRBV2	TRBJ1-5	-	CASAGLNHQPQHF	TGTGCCAGCGCCGGGCTTAACCATCAGCCCCAGCATTTT
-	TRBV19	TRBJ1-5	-	CASSTQGVLQPQHF	TGTGCCAGTAGTACACAGGGTGTTCTTCAGCCCCAGCATTTT
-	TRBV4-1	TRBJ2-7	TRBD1	CASSQDRGLSYEQYF	TGCGCCAGCAGCCAAGACAGGGGGCTGTCCTACGAGCAGTACTTC
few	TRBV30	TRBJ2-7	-	CAYGHPRAGPYEQYF	TGTGCCTACGGCCATCCACGGGCGGGGCCCTACGAGCAGTACTTC
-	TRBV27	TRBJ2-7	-	CASSFLPAGSQSYEQYF	TGTGCCAGCAGTTTCCTCCCAGCAGGGTCGCAGTCCTACGAGCAGTACTTC
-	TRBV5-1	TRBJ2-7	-	CASSLAASLGHEQYF	TGCGCCAGCAGCTTGGCGGCCAGCCTGGGCCACGAGCAGTACTTC
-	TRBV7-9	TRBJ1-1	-	CASRGGYTEAFF	TGTGCCAGCCGGGGAGGATACACTGAAGCTTTCTTT
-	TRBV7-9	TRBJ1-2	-	CASSPDSYGYTF	TGTGCCAGCAGCCCCGACAGCTATGGCTACACCTTC
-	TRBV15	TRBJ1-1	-	CATSLGLTQTEAFF	TGTGCCACCAGCCTTGGACTCACACAAACCGAAGCTTTCTTT
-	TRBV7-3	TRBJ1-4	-	CASSLGPNEKLFF	TGTGCCAGCAGCTTAGGTCCCAATGAAAAACTGTTTTTT
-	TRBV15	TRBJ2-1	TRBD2	CATSERGLYNEQFF	TGTGCCACCAGTGAGCGGGGATTATACAATGAGCAGTTCTTC
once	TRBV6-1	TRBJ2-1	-	CASSEPGLGNEQFF	TGTGCCAGCAGTGAACCTGGGTTGGGGAATGAGCAGTTCTTC
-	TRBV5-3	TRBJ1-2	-	CARSLPPGTAYGYTF	TGTGCCAGAAGCTTGCCCCCTGGGACCGCCTATGGCTACACCTTC
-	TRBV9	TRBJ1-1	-	CASSAGFYTEAFF	TGTGCCAGCAGCGCAGGATTTTACACTGAAGCTTTCTTT
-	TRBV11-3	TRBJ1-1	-	CASSRRTGNTEAFF	TGTGCCAGCAGTAGAAGGACGGGGAACACTGAAGCTTTCTTT
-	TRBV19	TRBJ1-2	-	CASSLLTLGGNYGYTF	TGTGCCAGTAGCCTACTGACTTTGGGCGGGAACTATGGCTACACCTTC
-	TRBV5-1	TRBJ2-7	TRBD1	CASSPGTGVTYEQYF	TGCGCCAGCAGCCCCGGGACAGGCGTCACCTACGAGCAGTACTTC
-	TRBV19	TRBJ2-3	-	CASSPRVGTDTQYF	TGTGCCAGTAGCCCCAGGGTCGGCACAGATACGCAGTATTTT
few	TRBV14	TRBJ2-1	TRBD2	CASSQAISGRINEQFF	TGTGCCAGCAGCCAAGCCATTAGCGGGAGGATCAATGAGCAGTTCTTC
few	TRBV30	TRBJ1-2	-	CAWSVRGPDGYTF	TGTGCCTGGAGTGTACGGGGTCCCGATGGCTACACCTTC
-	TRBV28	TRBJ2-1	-	CASRRSGNNEQFF	TGTGCCAGCAGGAGGAGCGGCAACAATGAGCAGTTCTTC
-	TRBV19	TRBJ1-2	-	CASSGHHTYTF	TGTGCCAGTAGTGGACACCATACCTACACCTTC
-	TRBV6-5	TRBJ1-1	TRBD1	CASTGVGTEAFF	TGTGCCAGTACAGGGGTGGGGACTGAAGCTTTCTTT
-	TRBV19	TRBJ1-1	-	CASRSSLQSMNTEAFF	TGTGCCAGTAGGTCATCCCTCCAGTCTATGAACACTGAAGCTTTCTTT
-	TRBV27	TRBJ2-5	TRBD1	CASSTKTGGETQYF	TGTGCCAGCAGTACAAAAACAGGGGGGGAGACCCAGTACTTC
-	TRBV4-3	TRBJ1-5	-	CASSQGLYDQPQHF	TGCGCCAGCAGCCAGGGACTGTACGATCAGCCCCAGCATTTT
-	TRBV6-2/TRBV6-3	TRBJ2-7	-	CASSYGNDYEQYF	TGTGCCAGCAGTTATGGCAATGACTACGAGCAGTACTTC
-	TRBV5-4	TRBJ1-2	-	CASSLSPTPYGYTF	TGTGCCAGCAGCCTTTCGCCCACACCGTATGGCTACACCTTC
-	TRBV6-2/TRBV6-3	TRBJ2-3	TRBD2	CASSYSTSPGLAGSTDTQYF	TGTGCCAGCAGTTACTCGACTAGCCCCGGACTAGCGGGGAGCACAGATACGCAGTATTTT
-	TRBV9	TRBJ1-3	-	CASSVDGMGNTIYF	TGTGCCAGCAGCGTAGATGGAATGGGAAACACCATATATTTT
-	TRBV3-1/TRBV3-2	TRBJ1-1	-	CASSQDKVGHTEAFF	TGTGCCAGCAGCCAAGATAAAGTGGGCCACACTGAAGCTTTCTTT
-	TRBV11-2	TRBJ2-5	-	CASSSAGTRVNTQYF	TGTGCCAGCAGTTCTGCCGGGACAAGGGTCAACACCCAGTACTTC
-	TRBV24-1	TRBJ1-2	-	CATSDGTSGYTF	TGTGCCACCAGTGATGGGACAAGTGGCTACACCTTC